Listed here are 21 T cell receptor beta chains from one sample, sequenced in a study of cytomegalovirus exposure and HLA in healthy donors. Using immunoSEQ multiplex PCR, the repertoire was profiled, and TCRdb retains in-frame clones only, with some absent. The profile shows approximately 260,000 clones, approximately 83% of them singletons. Sample: PBMCs. Source of these receptors: a woman aged 30 to 39 in good health and CMV-seropositive.

This clone was found once. The DNA of the CDR3 is TGTGCCAGCAGCTTGTCTCAGGATAACACCGGGGAGCTGTTTTTT. As protein: CASSLSQDNTGELFF. The V gene is TRBV5-4, the J gene TRBJ2-2, with D uncertain. From germline, CDR1 is SGHNT and CDR2 YYREEE (reference sequence). The CDR3 runs to 15 residues. V was cut by 1 base and J by 2 bases, with 9 bases left in between.

The chain combines TRBV28 with TRBJ1-4; TRBD1 aligns across 7 bases. This CDR3 spans 14 amino acids. Germline values: CDR1 MDHEN, CDR2 SYDVKM. J lost 7 bases, V lost 4 bases, and 6 bases had no gene match. CDR3 sequence: CASSSTGWGEKLFF. The DNA for the CDR3 is TGTGCCAGCAGTTCGACAGGGTGGGGTGAAAAACTGTTTTTT.

The rearrangement uses TRBV10-2 and TRBJ2-7; TRBD2 is a possible D gene (7 bases). CDR3 length: 14 amino acids. The V gene lost 10 bases and the J gene lost 3 bases, with 19 bases spanning the gap. Germline assignment: CDR1 WSHSY and CDR2 SAAADI. The CDR3, as DNA: TGCGCCACGGGGGCTAGCGGAGGGATCTACGAGCAGTACTTC. The encoded protein is CATGASGGIYEQYF.

The chain couples TRBV7-9 to TRBJ1-2; TRBD1 aligns across 7 bases. The CDR3 has 14 amino acids. The V gene's germline CDR1 is SEHNR and CDR2 FQNEAQ (reference sequence). Trimming cost V 4 bases and J 2 bases; bases outside gene matches: 4. The CDR3: CASSSATGNYGYTF. In nucleotides, the CDR3 is TGTGCCAGCAGCTCCGCGACAGGGAACTATGGCTACACCTTC.

This chain joins TRBV7-8 and TRBJ1-2; D may be TRBD1 (5 bases). Between the trimmed V and J ends, which lost 0 bases and 2 bases, there was a span of 7 bases. CDR3 length equals 14 residues. Germline assignment: CDR1 SGHVS and CDR2 FQNEAQ. Here the CDR3 reads CASSLAGPNYGYTF. CDR3 bases: TGTGCCAGCAGCTTAGCGGGGCCAAACTATGGCTACACCTTC.

The table lists this clone with a count of one. The chain has TRBV25-1 and TRBJ2-2; 7 bases match TRBD1. CDR3 length equals 15 residues. Unmatched junction bases numbered 5, after V lost 6 bases and J lost 1 base. The germline CDR1 and CDR2 sequences are MGHDK and SYGVNS. CDR3 in DNA: TGTGCCAGCAGAACACAGGGGATGAACACCGGGGAGCTGTTTTTT. This translates into CASRTQGMNTGELFF.

The rearrangement joins TRBV9 to TRBJ2-3, with D possibly being TRBD2 (5 bases). Trimming stripped 1 base from V and 4 bases from J, with 13 bases between. The germline V gene encodes CDR1 SGDLS and CDR2 YYNGEE. This CDR3 is built from 15 residues. CDR3 sequence reads: CASSVTGSYADTQYF. DNA of the CDR3: TGTGCCAGCAGCGTAACGGGGAGTTATGCAGATACGCAGTATTTT.

The chain uses TRBV7-9 and TRBJ2-2; 9 bases fit TRBD2. The V and J ends lost 2 bases and 9 bases, in that order; junction bases with no gene match: 10. CDR3 length: 16 residues. Germline V lookup: CDR1 SEHNR, CDR2 FQNEAQ (reference sequence). CDR3 coding DNA: TGTGCCAGCAGCTTAAGTCTAGCGGGGTCCTTCCGGGAGCTGTTTTTT. Its translation is CASSLSLAGSFRELFF.

The rearrangement joins TRBV9 to TRBJ1-2; 7 bases match TRBD1. Germline V gene sequence: CDR1 SGDLS, CDR2 YYNGEE. The CDR3 is 17 amino acids. Unmatched junction bases numbered 16, after V lost 4 bases and J lost 4 bases. This chain's CDR3 is CASSSQGGPGHAYGYTF. The CDR3, as DNA: TGTGCCAGCAGCTCTCAGGGGGGACCCGGTCATGCCTATGGCTACACCTTC.

This clone has just one count. V gene TRBV29-1 combines with J gene TRBJ2-7, with 9 bases aligning to TRBD1. The V segment lost 7 bases and the J segment 7 bases; nucleotides outside the gene matches: 8. Germline-derived CDR1 and CDR2 are SQVTM and ANQGSEA. The CDR3 covers 12 residues. The CDR3 loop reads CSAVDRGGEQYF. The CDR3 DNA follows: TGCAGCGCCGTCGACAGGGGGGGGGAGCAGTACTTC.

J is TRBJ1-3 and V is TRBV28; D uncertain. This CDR3 is built from 15 residues. Between the trimmed V and J ends, which lost 3 bases and 3 bases, there was a span of 12 bases. CDR1 is MDHEN and CDR2 is SYDVKM in the germline V gene. CDR3 bases: TGTGCCAGCAGTTTGACTCCCGTCGGTGGAAACACCATATATTTT. Translated, it gives CASSLTPVGGNTIYF.

The V and J genes are TRBV5-1 and TRBJ2-1, with 8 bases aligning to TRBD2. CDR3 length equals 17 residues. J was trimmed by 8 bases and V by 4 bases; bases with no gene match: 17. The germline V gene has CDR1 SGHRS and CDR2 YFSETQ. CDR3 in amino acids: CASSLTGGGTTPHEQFF. For the CDR3, the DNA is TGCGCCAGCAGCCTGACGGGCGGGGGGACCACACCGCATGAGCAGTTCTTC.

This clone was observed a handful of times. This chain links TRBV4-1 with TRBJ2-5; no clear D. The CDR3 sequence is 15 residues long. Per the germline V gene, CDR1 is MGHRA and CDR2 is YSYEKL. The V and J ends lost 1 base and 2 bases respectively, with 11 bases between them. The CDR3 spells CASSQVATVQETQYF. The CDR3 region has the DNA TGCGCCAGCAGCCAAGTTGCAACAGTACAAGAGACCCAGTACTTC.

The chain combines TRBV9 with TRBJ2-1, with TRBD2 matching over 8 bases. The germline CDR1 and CDR2 sequences are SGDLS and YYNGEE. The CDR3 spans 16 residues. The V and J ends lost 6 bases and 6 bases, in that order; junction bases with no gene match: 14. The CDR3, as DNA: TGTGCCAGCACTAAAGAAGTTGCGGGAGGCAGCAATGAGCAGTTCTTC. The encoded protein is CASTKEVAGGSNEQFF.

The chain combines TRBV7-6 with TRBJ2-3; the match to TRBD1 covers 8 bases. The CDR3 extends over 13 amino acids. Germline V gene lookup returns CDR1 SGHVS and CDR2 FNYEAQ. After removal of 8 bases from V and 6 bases from J, the junction contained 7 bases not matched to a gene. CDR3 nucleotides: TGTGCCAGCGGCCGGCAGGGGGCCGATACGCAGTATTTT. Its translation: CASGRQGADTQYF.

The chain employs TRBV4-1 and TRBJ2-7; D remains ambiguous. This CDR3 is 16 amino acids long. V gave up 1 base and J gave up 3 bases, with 16 bases separating them. Germline V CDR1 and CDR2: MGHRA, YSYEKL. CDR3 sequence (DNA): TGCGCCAGCAGCCAAGGGGTAGGCGGCATCTACTACGAGCAGTACTTC. This translates into CASSQGVGGIYYEQYF.

On this clone: The junction does not match germline at one end; this may be a read error. The CDR3 region is CASREARGLVYSNQPQHF. The DNA of the CDR3 is TGTGCCAGCAGGGAAGCTAGGGGACTAGTTTATAGCAATCAGCCCCAGCATTTT. The rearrangement uses TRBV6-1 and TRBJ1-5, with TRBD1 as a possible D gene (5 bases). This CDR3 region has 18 residues. Germline V gene lookup returns CDR1 MNHNS and CDR2 SASEGT.

This chain joins TRBV7-9 and TRBJ2-7, with TRBD1 identical over 10 bases. V trimming: 5 bases; J trimming: 1 base; junction bases outside the gene matches: 2. Germline assignment: CDR1 SEHNR and CDR2 FQNEAQ (reference sequence). This CDR3 has 14 residues. The CDR3 DNA follows: TGTGCCAGCAGCGGGACAGGGGCATCCTACGAGCAGTACTTC. It yields the protein CASSGTGASYEQYF.

This sequence joins TRBV4-1 and TRBJ1-5; 7 bases line up with TRBD1. Per the germline V gene, CDR1 is MGHRA and CDR2 is YSYEKL. The CDR3 spans 20 residues. J gave up 0 bases and V 0 bases, and 14 bases lay outside the gene matches. CDR3 amino acids: CASSQETRGTVQYSNQPQHF. The CDR3 region has the DNA TGCGCCAGCAGCCAAGAAACCCGGGGGACAGTCCAATATAGCAATCAGCCCCAGCATTTT.

V is TRBV19 and J is TRBJ2-1; 12 bases match TRBD2. V lost 7 bases, J lost 7 bases, and 17 bases stayed unmatched. CDR1 and CDR2 (germline): LNHDA, SQIVND (reference sequence). This CDR3 contains 18 residues. This chain's CDR3 is CASTLEVGLAGGPNEQFF. DNA of the CDR3: TGTGCCAGTACCCTAGAGGTTGGGCTAGCGGGAGGGCCGAATGAGCAGTTCTTC. The full variable domain, in which reference TRBV19 and TRBJ2-1 provide the parts outside the CDR3, is DGGITQSPKYLFRKEGQNVTLSCEQNLNHDAMYWYRQDPGQGLRLIYYSQIVNDFQKGDIAEGYSVSREKKESFPLTVTSAQKNPTAFYLCASTLEVGLAGGPNEQFFGPGTRLTVL.

J is TRBJ1-2 and V is TRBV5-6; D remains ambiguous. The CDR3 covers 16 residues. CDR1 and CDR2 (germline): SGHDT, YYEEEE. With 2 bases removed from V and 2 bases from J, the gap between germline ends came to 16 bases. CDR3 coding DNA: TGTGCCAGCAGCTTACCTGAGCCGGGTCGGAACTATGGCTACACCTTC. It is translated as CASSLPEPGRNYGYTF. Full variable domain (outside the CDR3, taken from reference TRBV5-6 and TRBJ1-2): DAGVTQSPTHLIKTRGQQVTLRCSPKSGHDTVSWYQQALGQGPQFIFQYYEEEERQRGNFPDRFSGHQFPNYSSELNVNALLLGDSALYLCASSLPEPGRNYGYTFGSGTRLTVV.